This T cell receptor (beta chain) is from a study of cytomegalovirus exposure and HLA in healthy donors. The germline CDR1 and CDR2 sequences are LGHNA and YSLEER. J gave up 2 bases and V 3 bases, and 3 bases lay outside the gene matches. CDR3 length equals 14 residues. Overall study findings and caveats: Subsequent analysis showed first-cohort TCR clusters tending to co-occur in 120 validation repertoires. Specific recognition of CMV antigens was confirmed in vitro for a few chains (all CMV-associated). It was reported that the classifier diagnosed cytomegalovirus status with high specificity and sensitivity in both the original and validation cohorts.

Some clones are missing from TCRdb's copy, which holds only in-frame ones; the method was immunoSEQ multiplex PCR. The sample includes about 160,000 clones, 95% to 96% seen only once; the top ten take about 0.94%. Comment on this clone: The antigen is not known.

The approximately 130-subject validation cohort, separate from the 666-subject first cohort, included the donors. This TCR derives from a woman younger than 30 in good health and CMV-seronegative. This sequence joins TRBV4-3 and TRBJ1-1; 7 bases are shared with TRBD1. Source material: PBMCs. CDR3 DNA sequence: TGCGCCAGCAGCCATGGGACAGTCAACACTGAAGCTTTCTTT. Translation gives CASSHGTVNTEAFF.